The 22 T cell receptor beta chains below were found in one sample sequenced in a study of CD8 T cells in ankylosing spondylitis. One entry per CDR3 protein, called by TCRdb with MiXCR from the 5' RACE reads. This sample has about 400,000 distinct CDR3 sequences; 20% to 25% occur once, and the top ten carry over 10%. The sequenced material came from blood, either unsorted or a sorted T cell fraction (not recorded which). These receptors all stem from a male donor with ankylosing spondylitis or in good health (not recorded which).

V is TRBV20-1 and J is TRBJ2-3; D is possibly TRBD2 (7 bases). This CDR3 spans 16 amino acids. Germline V gene lookup returns CDR1 DFQATT and CDR2 SNEGSKA (reference sequence). V was clipped by 0 bases and J by 2 bases, with 15 bases between them. CDR3 residues: CSARDVRGLHTDTQYF. The CDR3 region has the DNA TGCAGTGCTAGAGATGTGCGGGGGCTCCACACAGATACGCAGTATTTT.

This clonotype was detected only a few times. V usage is TRBV29-1 and J usage is TRBJ2-1; D is perhaps TRBD1 or TRBD2 (5 bases each). The CDR3 runs 12 residues. CDR1 is SQVTM, CDR2 ANQGSEA, per germline. V shed 6 bases and J shed 13 bases, with 19 bases lying between them. For the CDR3, the DNA is TGCAGCGTCCCCTGGGACCGACAAACCCAGTTCTTC. Amino acid sequence: CSVPWDRQTQFF.

This clonotype appeared a few times. This chain joins TRBV5-6 and TRBJ2-2; TRBD1 aligns across 7 bases. The CDR3 length is 17 residues. The germline V gene encodes CDR1 SGHDT and CDR2 YYEEEE. Germline trimming cut 9 bases from V and 4 bases from J; bases unmatched to any gene: 18. The CDR3 is CATNAMDRNALTGELFF. The CDR3, as DNA: TGTGCCACCAACGCGATGGACAGGAACGCACTCACCGGGGAGCTGTTTTTT.

This clonotype was seen a handful of times. This chain links TRBV29-1 with TRBJ1-2, with a tentative D call TRBD1 (5 bases). The length of the CDR3 is 15 residues. Germline V lookup: CDR1 SQVTM, CDR2 ANQGSEA. Trimming removed 4 bases at V and 1 base at J, with 16 bases between. CDR3 nucleotide sequence: TGCAGCGTTGTCCTGGCAGGGTTCGTTAACTATGGCTACACCTTC. This encodes CSVVLAGFVNYGYTF.

This clonotype was recorded a few times. The chain employs TRBV12-3 or TRBV12-4 and TRBJ1-5; D is undetermined. The CDR3 loop spans 15 amino acids. The V end was cut by 4 bases, the J end by 0 bases, with 10 bases between. CDR3 sequence (DNA): TGTGCCAGCAGTTCCCAGAGCTATAGCAATCAGCCCCAGCATTTT. It translates to CASSSQSYSNQPQHF.

The gene calls are TRBV6-5 and TRBJ2-7, with 11 bases lining up with TRBD2. Germline CDR1 is MNHEY and CDR2 is SVGAGI. J lost 3 bases, V lost 7 bases, and 8 bases had no gene match. The length of the CDR3 is 15 residues. The DNA for the CDR3 is TGTGCCAGCAATCCCCTAGCGGGGGGTATCTACGAGCAGTACTTC. It specifies CASNPLAGGIYEQYF.

The rearrangement joins TRBV12-3 or TRBV12-4 to TRBJ2-5; 8 nucleotides agree with TRBD1. Trimming removed 6 bases from V and 5 bases from J; junction bases left unmatched: 5. The CDR3 is made up of 13 amino acids. CDR3 in DNA: TGTGCCAGCAGCACGGGACAGGACGAGACCCAGTACTTC. Translated: CASSTGQDETQYF.

This clonotype was observed at least ten times. This chain uses TRBV12-3 or TRBV12-4 with TRBJ1-1, with D possibly TRBD1 on 5 matching bases. Trimming stripped 0 bases from V and 11 bases from J, with 10 bases between. This CDR3 comprises 12 residues. CDR3 loop: CASSLARGDAFF. For the CDR3, the DNA is TGTGCCAGCAGTTTAGCGCGAGGGGATGCTTTCTTT.

This clonotype was counted between two and nine times. J is TRBJ1-6 and V is TRBV20-1, with unresolved D. The germline gives CDR1 DFQATT, CDR2 SNEGSKA (reference sequence). CDR3 size: 16 residues. V was pared by 3 bases and J by 2 bases, with 14 bases between. Written as DNA, the CDR3 is TGCAGTGCTAGGCGCGACGGCGAACCCTATAATTCACCCCTCCACTTT. It codes for CSARRDGEPYNSPLHF.

This clonotype turned up a few times. This chain connects TRBV10-1 to TRBJ2-2, with D unclear. Germline V CDR1 and CDR2: WNHNN, SYGVQD (reference sequence). This CDR3 is built from 14 residues. Trimming pared 1 base from V and 2 bases from J, leaving 5 bases between. DNA of the CDR3: TGCGCCAGCAGTGAGTACCTAAACACCGGGGAGCTGTTTTTT. The encoded protein is CASSEYLNTGELFF.

The chain recombines TRBV28 with TRBJ2-5; D possibly corresponds to TRBD1 (6 bases). The V and J ends lost 5 bases and 5 bases respectively, with 18 bases between them. The CDR3 is 15 amino acids. Looked up from germline, CDR1 is MDHEN and CDR2 is SYDVKM. The CDR3 DNA follows: TGTGCCAGCAGTACCCTCCGGGACAACCGTGAGACCCAGTACTTC. Residues: CASSTLRDNRETQYF.

This clonotype was detected a few times. The CDR3 region is CASSLVPGVDTQYF. The CDR3, as DNA: TGTGCCAGCAGCTTAGTACCAGGGGTAGATACGCAGTATTTT. V gene TRBV7-6 combines with J gene TRBJ2-3, with a weak D call TRBD1 (6 bases). CDR3 length equals 14 residues. Germline assignment: CDR1 SGHVS and CDR2 FNYEAQ. V lost 1 base, J lost 5 bases, and 10 bases lay in between.

This clonotype was counted a few times. The chain joins TRBV3-1 to TRBJ2-1, with 9 bases lining up with TRBD2. Germline lookup yields CDR1 LGHDT and CDR2 YNNKEL (reference sequence). The length of the CDR3 is 15 residues. V lost 0 bases, J lost 7 bases, and 4 bases stayed unmatched. The CDR3 coding sequence is TGTGCCAGCAGCCAAGATGGACTAGCGCAAAATGAGCAGTTCTTC. Translation gives CASSQDGLAQNEQFF.

This clonotype was seen at least ten times. V and J are TRBV20-1 and TRBJ2-5, with 13 nucleotides matching TRBD2. V was clipped by 1 base and J by 3 bases; unmatched bases: 2. The CDR3 runs to 15 residues. Germline-derived CDR1 and CDR2 are DFQATT and SNEGSKA (reference sequence). CDR3 bases: TGCAGTGCTAGAGGAGGACTAGCGGGGGAAGAGACCCAGTACTTC. Translation gives CSARGGLAGEETQYF.

This clonotype was seen a few times. The V call is TRBV15, the J call TRBJ2-5; D is perhaps TRBD2 (6 bases). The germline V gene has CDR1 LNHNV and CDR2 YYDKDF (reference sequence). V lost 0 bases and J lost 4, with 9 bases in between. The CDR3 loop spans 14 amino acids. The CDR3 is CATSRDSGVETQYF. Written as DNA, the CDR3 is TGTGCCACCAGCAGAGATTCGGGGGTAGAGACCCAGTACTTC.

The chain links TRBV20-1 to TRBJ2-1, with a weak D call TRBD2 (5 bases). Trimming stripped 6 bases from V and 5 bases from J, with 11 bases between. This CDR3 is 12 amino acids long. Germline V gives CDR1 DFQATT, CDR2 SNEGSKA (reference sequence). The CDR3 DNA follows: TGCAGTGCCGAACGGGGAAACAATGAGCAGTTCTTC. Amino acid sequence: CSAERGNNEQFF.

A few counts support this clonotype. The V call is TRBV29-1, the J call TRBJ2-6; D might be TRBD1 (6 bases). Germline V gene lookup returns CDR1 SQVTM and CDR2 ANQGSEA. Between the trimmed V and J ends, which lost 6 bases and 2 bases, there was a span of 20 bases. This CDR3 comprises 17 residues. CDR3 region: CSVGNRDLLPGANVLTF. The CDR3 DNA reads as TGCAGCGTCGGCAACAGGGATCTTCTTCCTGGGGCCAACGTCCTGACTTTC.

There are many counts of this clonotype. As DNA, the CDR3 is TGCAGCGTTACGGACTCCTACGAGCAGTACTTC. It is translated as CSVTDSYEQYF. The chain has TRBV29-1 and TRBJ2-7; D gene ambiguous. Germline loops: CDR1 SQVTM, CDR2 ANQGSEA. V was clipped by 5 bases and J by 0 bases, with 5 bases between them. The CDR3 has 11 residues.

This clonotype has a handful of counts. The chain uses TRBV20-1 and TRBJ2-7; 8 bases align to TRBD1. The CDR3 sequence is 13 residues long. Germline V CDR1 and CDR2: DFQATT, SNEGSKA (reference sequence). The trim removed 6 bases at V and 2 bases at J, leaving 6 bases unmatched. CDR3 amino acids: CSAIGQGAYEQYF. The CDR3 DNA reads TGCAGTGCGATCGGACAGGGTGCCTACGAGCAGTACTTC.

The chain recombines TRBV5-6 with TRBJ1-2, with 7 bases matching TRBD1. Germline V gene sequence: CDR1 SGHDT, CDR2 YYEEEE. Unmatched junction bases numbered 8, after V lost 2 bases and J lost 4 bases. The CDR3 is made up of 15 amino acids. In DNA, the CDR3 is TGTGCCAGCAGCTTCTACAGGGGTGGTAGCTATGGCTACACCTTC. It translates to CASSFYRGGSYGYTF. Filled out from reference TRBV5-6 and TRBJ1-2, the complete variable domain reads DAGVTQSPTHLIKTRGQQVTLRCSPKSGHDTVSWYQQALGQGPQFIFQYYEEEERQRGNFPDRFSGHQFPNYSSELNVNALLLGDSALYLCASSFYRGGSYGYTFGSGTRLTVV.

The V and J genes are TRBV10-3 and TRBJ2-3, with 9 bases identical to TRBD2. V gave up 0 bases and J gave up 2 bases; unmatched junction bases: 9. This CDR3 is 18 amino acids long. Germline lookup yields CDR1 ENHRY and CDR2 SYGVKD. In nucleotides, the CDR3 is TGTGCCATCAGTGAGTCGAGGGTAGCGGGGGTCCACACAGATACGCAGTATTTT. It specifies CAISESRVAGVHTDTQYF.

This clonotype showed up just a few times. V and J are TRBV18 and TRBJ2-5, with D possibly being TRBD1 (6 bases). The CDR3 spans 16 residues. The V end lost 5 bases, the J end lost 2 bases, and 18 bases lay between the germline ends. CDR1 and CDR2 (germline): KGHSH, LQKENI. The chain's CDR3 is CASSLLRAGTQETQYF. CDR3 coding DNA: TGTGCCAGCTCATTATTAAGGGCCGGGACACAAGAGACCCAGTACTTC.